A selection of T cell receptor beta chains follows, all from one sample in a study of T cell responses to AZD1222 COVID-19 vaccine. Method: immunoSEQ multiplex PCR; TCRdb's copy keeps in-frame clones and lacks some. The sample consists of about 99,000 clones, about 89% of them appearing once. The material sequenced was peripheral blood, taken on day 0 of AZD1222 vaccination. The receptors here all came from an adult in good health. CDR3s include the opening cysteine and the closing phenylalanine or tryptophan. A row's size may be missing; if present it is once, few, many or a size class.

J gene	clone size	V gene	CDR3 protein
TRBJ2-6	.	TRBV9	CASSVAFIRDRVSGANVLTF
TRBJ1-1	.	TRBV7-3	CASSLNGEGKNTEAFF
TRBJ1-5	.	TRBV5-1	CASSLVRSGQRHNQPQHF
TRBJ2-1	.	TRBV6-2/TRBV6-3	CASSYGPGQGSSYNEQFF
TRBJ1-5	.	TRBV4-1	CASSHPTGGRNQPQHF
TRBJ1-5	.	TRBV27	CASSASSYSNQPQHF
TRBJ1-1	.	TRBV4-1	CASSQTVGGLTEAFF
TRBJ2-7	once	TRBV5-1	CASRVTGGTYEQYF
TRBJ1-2	once	TRBV19	CASSGWTGGGYGYTF
TRBJ2-5	.	TRBV11-2	CASSPTSGGAETQYF
TRBJ2-7	.	TRBV5-3	CARSGDRGYSYEQYF
TRBJ2-3	.	TRBV11-3	CASSPSGLAGNTQYF
TRBJ1-5	.	TRBV10-3	CAISGDNQPQHF
TRBJ1-2	.	TRBV29-1	CSVEDRGGQNYGYTF
TRBJ2-5	.	TRBV7-6	CASSLEAGSQETQYF
TRBJ1-2	.	TRBV19	CASNIGPGLYGYTF
TRBJ2-1	.	TRBV19	CASTTDGYNEQFF
TRBJ1-2	.	TRBV3-1/TRBV3-2	CASSQGLSLTGNYGYTF
TRBJ1-4	once	TRBV3-1/TRBV3-2	CASSQAKDGNEKLFF
TRBJ2-1	.	TRBV18	CASSPGWTSGNNEQFF
TRBJ2-3	.	TRBV5-4	CASTLSQGGGRGTDTQYF
TRBJ2-6	.	TRBV27	CASSSPGHHSGANVLTF
TRBJ1-3	.	TRBV7-9	CASSRTGSSGNTIYF
TRBJ1-4	.	TRBV14	CASSQFGVTNEKLFF
TRBJ2-2	.	TRBV3-1/TRBV3-2	CASSQERHSFTGELFF
TRBJ2-7	few	TRBV7-9	CASSPQQGSPYEQYF
TRBJ1-1	once	TRBV7-9	CASSSPSAEAFF
TRBJ2-1	.	TRBV3-1/TRBV3-2	CASSQGVGVNYNEQFF
TRBJ2-3	.	TRBV7-6	CASSLQGGRTDTQYF
TRBJ1-2	.	TRBV19	CASTLEDLGGYGYTF
TRBJ2-1	.	TRBV11-2	CASSLLLVANEQFF
TRBJ2-7	.	TRBV18	CASSSLDRGLNEQYF
TRBJ2-3	.	TRBV7-2	CASSLALVGGFRDTQYF
TRBJ1-1	.	TRBV4-2	CASSGGGAEYTEAFF
TRBJ2-1	.	TRBV2	CASSETGGSYNEQFF
TRBJ1-2	once	TRBV11-2	CASSFGMATYGYTF
TRBJ1-1	.	TRBV3-1/TRBV3-2	CASTIGGYTEAFF
TRBJ2-2	.	TRBV5-1	CASSKLVGDTGELFF
TRBJ2-5	.	TRBV6-5	CARHPEQGETQYF
TRBJ2-4	.	TRBV7-2	CASSYDSYGAKNIQYF